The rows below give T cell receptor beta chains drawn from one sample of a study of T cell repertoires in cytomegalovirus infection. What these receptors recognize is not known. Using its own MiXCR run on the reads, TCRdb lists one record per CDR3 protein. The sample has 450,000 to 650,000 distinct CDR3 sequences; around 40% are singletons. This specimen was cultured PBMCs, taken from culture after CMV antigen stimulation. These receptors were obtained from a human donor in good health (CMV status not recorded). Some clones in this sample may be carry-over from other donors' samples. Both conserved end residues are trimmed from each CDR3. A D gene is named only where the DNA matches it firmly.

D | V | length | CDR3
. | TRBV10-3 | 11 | AINSISGNTIY
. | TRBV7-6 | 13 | ASSGRGSSYNEQF
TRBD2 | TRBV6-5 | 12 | ASSYAGVADTQY
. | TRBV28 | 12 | ASSSSGTNEKLF
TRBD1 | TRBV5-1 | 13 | ASSFGTGLYNEQF
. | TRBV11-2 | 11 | ASSLERDDEQF
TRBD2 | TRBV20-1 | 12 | SARDLIGGNEQF
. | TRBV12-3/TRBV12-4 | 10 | ASRNNRAEQF
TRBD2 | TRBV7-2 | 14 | ASSLEPAGGPYEQY
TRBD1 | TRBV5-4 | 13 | ASSLSGTGNYGYT
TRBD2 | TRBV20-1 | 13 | SARDRLAGYLGQY
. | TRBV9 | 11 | ASSERASGGYT
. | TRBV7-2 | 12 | ASSFQTGLGGYT
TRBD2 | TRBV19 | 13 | ASSIGEGYTGELF
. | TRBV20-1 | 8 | SARTDTQY
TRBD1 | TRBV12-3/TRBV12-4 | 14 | ASRHDRGPTADTQY
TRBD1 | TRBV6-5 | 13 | ASSSGQGLFEKLF
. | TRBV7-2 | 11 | ASSLQRNQPQH
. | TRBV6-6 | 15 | ASSPRGWATLQETQY
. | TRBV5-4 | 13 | ASSLSWRGTGELF
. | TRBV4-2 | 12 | ASSQSGPNTEAF
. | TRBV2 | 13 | ASTNERGFQETQY
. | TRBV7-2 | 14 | ASSLAGPKGGTEAF
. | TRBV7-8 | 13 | ASSREVKGANVLT
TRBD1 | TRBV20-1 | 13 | SARNQDRGNTEAF
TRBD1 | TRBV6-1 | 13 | ASTLRAGGLQPQH
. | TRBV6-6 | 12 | ASIENTITDTQY
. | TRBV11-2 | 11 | ASSSGTHYGYT
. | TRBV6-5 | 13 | ASSFVSDMNTEAF
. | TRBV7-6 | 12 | ASSLSVYQETQY
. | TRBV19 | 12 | ASSDPIRGDTQY
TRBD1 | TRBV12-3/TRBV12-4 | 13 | ASSRRGPRGNTIY
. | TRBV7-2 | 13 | ASSLSGRSGYEQY
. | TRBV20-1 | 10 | SAEPPGYEQF
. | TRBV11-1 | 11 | ASSSSRGNEQF
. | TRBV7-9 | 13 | ASSPQGAPDNEQF
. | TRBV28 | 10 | ASRRPDQPQH
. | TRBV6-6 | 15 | ASSLVVGSAAPYEQY
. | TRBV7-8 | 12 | ASSLSEGQDEQY
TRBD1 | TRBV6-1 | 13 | ASSRTGRPYSPLH
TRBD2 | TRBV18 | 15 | ASSPFPLAGVADTQY
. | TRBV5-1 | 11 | ASSRDVGPEQY
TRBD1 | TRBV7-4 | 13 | ASSLDLGTGSEAF